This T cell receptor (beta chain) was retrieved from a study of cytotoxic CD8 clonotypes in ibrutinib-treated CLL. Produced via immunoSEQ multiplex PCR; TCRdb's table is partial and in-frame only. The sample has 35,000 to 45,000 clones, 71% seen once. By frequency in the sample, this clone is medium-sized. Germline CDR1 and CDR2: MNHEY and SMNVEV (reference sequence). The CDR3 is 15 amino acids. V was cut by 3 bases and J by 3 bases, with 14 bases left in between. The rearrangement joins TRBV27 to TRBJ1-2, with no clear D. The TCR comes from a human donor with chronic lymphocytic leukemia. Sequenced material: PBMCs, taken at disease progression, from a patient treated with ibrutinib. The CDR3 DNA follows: TGTGCCAGCAGTTTGGCCCCCGGTGTGGACTATGGCTACACCTTC. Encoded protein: CASSLAPGVDYGYTF.